Following are 25 T cell receptor beta chains from one sample sequenced in a study of T cells in Graves' hyperthyroidism and ophthalmopathy. Amplified regions were TCR beta CDR3 sequences from RNA transcripts. HTBI primers were used for first-round RT-PCR of the TCR CDR3. One entry per CDR3 protein results from TCRdb running MiXCR on the multiplex PCR reads. The sample has about 130,000 distinct CDR3 sequences, approximately 20% seen once. Material: blood. Receptors were obtained from a woman aged 45-65 years with Graves' hyperthyroidism that later progressed to Graves' ophthalmopathy.

This clonotype was seen many times. The rearrangement uses TRBV12-3 or TRBV12-4 and TRBJ2-1; no firm D call. The CDR3 sequence is 17 residues long. V was cut by 7 bases and J by 0 bases, with 19 bases left in between. The CDR3 sequence is CASTPGLGFSSYNEQFF. CDR3 DNA sequence: TGTGCCAGCACTCCCGGATTGGGATTTAGCTCCTACAATGAGCAGTTCTTC.

The rearrangement links TRBV28 to TRBJ1-2; no clear D. CDR1 is MDHEN, CDR2 SYDVKM, per germline. The CDR3 is 13 amino acids. V shed 3 bases and J shed 8 bases, with 13 bases lying between them. CDR3: CASSLGQSHGYTF. The CDR3 nucleotides are TGTGCCAGCAGTTTGGGTCAGAGCCACGGCTACACCTTC.

The table lists this clonotype with many counts. The V gene is TRBV28, the J gene TRBJ1-1, with 10 positions matching TRBD1. Germline CDR1 reads MDHEN; CDR2 reads SYDVKM. After removal of 5 bases from V and 5 bases from J, the junction contained 5 bases not matched to a gene. The CDR3 extends over 14 amino acids. The CDR3 loop reads CASSPDRGQTEAFF. The CDR3 DNA sequence: TGTGCCAGCAGTCCTGACAGGGGGCAGACTGAAGCTTTCTTT. Filled out from reference TRBV28 and TRBJ1-1, the complete variable domain reads DVKVTQSSRYLVKRTGEKVFLECVQDMDHENMFWYRQDPGLGLRLIYFSYDVKMKEKGDIPEGYSVSREKKERFSLILESASTNQTSMYLCASSPDRGQTEAFFGQGTRLTVV.

This clonotype was detected ten times or more. Relative to the germline gene, one junction end is altered; a read error may explain this. The chain couples TRBV5-1 to TRBJ2-2; TRBD1 is a possible D gene (7 bases). The germline V gene has CDR1 SGHRS and CDR2 YFSETQ. This CDR3 has 14 amino acids. This CDR3 reads CASSSQGGTGELFF. The CDR3 coding sequence is TGTGCCAGCAGCTCCCAGGGGGGCACCGGGGAGCTGTTTTTT.

DNA for the CDR3: TGTGCCAGCAGTGAGATACTAGCGGGAGATACCTACGAGCAGTACTTC. It specifies CASSEILAGDTYEQYF. The chain links TRBV25-1 to TRBJ2-7; 11 bases are shared with TRBD2. V lost 3 bases, J lost 2 bases, and 6 bases stayed unmatched. Germline CDR1 reads MGHDK; CDR2 reads SYGVNS. CDR3 length: 16 amino acids.

The V call is TRBV15, the J call TRBJ2-7; 8 bases map to TRBD2. J lost 2 bases, V lost 0 bases, and 3 bases had no gene match. The CDR3 loop spans 15 amino acids. Germline CDR1 reads LNHNV; CDR2 reads YYDKDF (reference sequence). This CDR3 is CATSRDKAGAYEQYF. The DNA of the CDR3 is TGTGCCACCAGCAGAGATAAAGCGGGGGCCTACGAGCAGTACTTC.

V gene TRBV5-1 combines with J gene TRBJ2-1; D may be TRBD2 (5 bases). This CDR3 region has 16 residues. V was trimmed by 2 bases and J by 7 bases, leaving 19 bases between them. Germline V gene sequence: CDR1 SGHRS, CDR2 YFSETQ. The CDR3 sequence is CASSFSSIEYSNEQFF. The CDR3 DNA reads as TGCGCCAGCAGCTTCTCTAGCATTGAATACAGTAATGAGCAGTTCTTC.

This clonotype came up many times. The chain combines TRBV20-1 with TRBJ2-5; the D gene could be TRBD1 or TRBD2 (6 bases each). V was clipped by 4 bases and J by 4 bases, with 19 bases between them. Germline CDR1 reads DFQATT; CDR2 reads SNEGSKA (reference sequence). The CDR3 extends over 15 amino acids. The CDR3 DNA is TGCAGTGCTACTGTCCGGGGGCCGCAAGGAGAGACCCAGTACTTC. Amino acid sequence: CSATVRGPQGETQYF.

This clonotype was picked up a small number of times. CDR3 amino acids: CSASPGASADTQYF. In DNA form, the CDR3 reads TGCAGTGCTAGTCCAGGGGCCAGCGCAGATACGCAGTATTTT. V gene TRBV20-1 combines with J gene TRBJ2-3; the D gene is possibly TRBD1 (6 bases). Germline-derived CDR1 and CDR2 are DFQATT and SNEGSKA (reference sequence). The CDR3 has 14 residues. With 3 bases removed from V and 4 bases from J, the gap between germline ends came to 14 bases.

This clonotype was seen more than once but under ten times. The chain carries TRBV19 and TRBJ1-1; D is unclear. V shed 6 bases and J shed 0 bases, with 14 bases lying between them. This CDR3 has 15 residues. Germline V lookup: CDR1 LNHDA, CDR2 SQIVND (reference sequence). The CDR3 sequence: CASSFPEHMNTEAFF. The CDR3 region has the DNA TGTGCCAGTAGCTTCCCTGAGCACATGAACACTGAAGCTTTCTTT. Filled out from reference TRBV19 and TRBJ1-1, the complete variable domain reads DGGITQSPKYLFRKEGQNVTLSCEQNLNHDAMYWYRQDPGQGLRLIYYSQIVNDFQKGDIAEGYSVSREKKESFPLTVTSAQKNPTAFYLCASSFPEHMNTEAFFGQGTRLTVV.

This clonotype was seen many times. V gene TRBV9 combines with J gene TRBJ2-1, with 8 bases matching TRBD2. This CDR3 is 15 amino acids long. Trimming took 4 bases from V and 7 from J; bases not matched to a gene: 10. Germline V gene sequence: CDR1 SGDLS, CDR2 YYNGEE. The CDR3 loop is CASSSTGTRLNEQFF. DNA of the CDR3: TGTGCCAGCAGCTCTACCGGGACTAGGCTAAATGAGCAGTTCTTC.

This clonotype was detected a few times. The chain couples TRBV7-9 to TRBJ2-1; 8 bases are shared with TRBD2. The CDR3 is 17 residues long. CDR1 SEHNR and CDR2 FQNEAQ come from the germline V gene (reference sequence). J was trimmed by 9 bases and V by 5 bases; bases with no gene match: 18. CDR3 DNA: TGTGCCAGCAGCCCCCCCCGAAGCGGGAGTGGCGGGGGTGAGCAGTTCTTC. The encoded protein is CASSPPRSGSGGGEQFF.

There are many counts of this clonotype. The rearrangement links TRBV5-1 to TRBJ2-3, with D hard to call. This CDR3 spans 14 amino acids. V lost 0 bases and J lost 3, with 8 bases in between. CDR1 and CDR2 from the germline V gene are SGHRS and YFSETQ. The chain's CDR3 is CASSLGDETDTQYF. DNA for the CDR3: TGCGCCAGCAGCTTGGGTGACGAGACAGATACGCAGTATTTT.

This clonotype was detected only a few times. The gene calls are TRBV6-1 and TRBJ1-4; tentative D call: TRBD1 (5 bases). V lost 5 bases and J lost 5, with 15 bases in between. Germline loops: CDR1 MNHNS, CDR2 SASEGT. This CDR3 is built from 15 residues. CDR3 in amino acids: CASSPGWGRNEKLFF. DNA for the CDR3: TGTGCCAGCAGTCCAGGGTGGGGGAGGAATGAAAAACTGTTTTTT.

The chain has TRBV25-1 and TRBJ2-7; 10 nucleotides line up with TRBD2. The CDR3 runs to 13 residues. V was pared by 7 bases and J by 6 bases, with 6 bases of the junction left unmatched. Germline CDR1 is MGHDK and CDR2 is SYGVNS. The CDR3 region is CASMGLATGEQYF. CDR3 nucleotide sequence: TGTGCCAGCATGGGACTAGCGACTGGCGAGCAGTACTTC.

This clonotype was detected many times. The rearrangement joins TRBV3-1 to TRBJ2-3, with no clear D. This CDR3 has 12 residues. V was pared by 1 base and J by 10 bases, with 9 bases between. CDR1 is LGHDT and CDR2 is YNNKEL in the germline V gene (reference sequence). CDR3 sequence (DNA): TGTGCCAGCAGCCAAGGGGATCGGCCGCAGTATTTT. Amino acid sequence: CASSQGDRPQYF.

This clonotype was recorded many times. For the CDR3, the DNA is TGTGCCAGCAGCTTAAGCGTATGGGGGACAGGGGGCGGAAACACTGAAGCTTTCTTT. Encoded protein: CASSLSVWGTGGGNTEAFF. V usage is TRBV7-2 and J usage is TRBJ1-1; 12 nucleotides match TRBD1. The length of the CDR3 is 19 residues. CDR1 and CDR2 (germline): SGHTA, FQGNSA. V was pared by 2 bases and J by 2 bases, with 12 bases of the junction left unmatched.

This clonotype was observed at least ten times. The chain is built from TRBV2 and TRBJ1-3; 8 bases line up with TRBD1. The J segment lost 1 base and the V segment lost 6 bases, leaving 5 bases of the junction unmatched. The CDR3 spans 15 residues. Germline CDR1 and CDR2: SNHLY and FYNNEI. Here the CDR3 reads CASREQGVSGNTIYF. The CDR3 bases are TGTGCCAGCAGAGAACAGGGGGTTTCTGGAAACACCATATATTTT.

Notes on this clonotype: Its ends do not fully match the called genes, so a read error is possible. This chain connects TRBV30 to TRBJ2-6; D is possibly TRBD2 (7 bases). The CDR3 extends over 18 amino acids. Germline CDR1 is GTSNPN and CDR2 is SVGIG (reference sequence). The DNA for the CDR3 is TGTGCCTGGAGTAGAAGGGGGAGGGGTTTCGGTGGGGCCAACGTCCCGACTTTC. It yields the protein CAWSRRGRGFGGANVPTF.

The CDR3 loop is CSATKTSDDTDTQYF. CDR3 nucleotides: TGCAGTGCTACAAAGACTAGCGACGACACAGATACGCAGTATTTT. This sequence joins TRBV20-1 and TRBJ2-3, with 8 positions matching TRBD2. Losses at the gene ends were 4 bases for V and 2 bases for J; bases not matched to a gene: 8. This CDR3 contains 15 residues. Germline V gene data show CDR1 as DFQATT and CDR2 as SNEGSKA (reference sequence).

The table lists this clonotype with many counts. The J gene is TRBJ1-1, the V gene TRBV28; no firm D call. Germline CDR1 is MDHEN and CDR2 is SYDVKM. CDR3 length: 14 residues. V lost 5 bases to trimming and J lost 1 base, with 11 bases between them. This chain's CDR3 is CASSPGRPNTEAFF. CDR3 DNA: TGTGCCAGCAGTCCCGGTCGGCCGAACACTGAAGCTTTCTTT.

Only a few counts were recorded for this clonotype. This may arise from a read error, as a much more abundant clone is one base away. This chain joins TRBV20-1 and TRBJ2-7; D is perhaps TRBD1 or TRBD2 (6 bases each). Germline assignment: CDR1 DFQATT and CDR2 SNEGSKA (reference sequence). The CDR3 covers 15 residues. V was pared by 3 bases and J by 7 bases, with 22 bases between. The CDR3 DNA is TGCAGTGCTAGCTTCGGGGGCACCAGGAGGAATGAGCAGTACTTC. The encoded protein is CSASFGGTRRNEQYF.

This clonotype showed up just a few times. This rearrangement joins TRBV12-3 or TRBV12-4 to TRBJ1-3, with D uncertain. This CDR3 has 13 residues. V shed 6 bases and J shed 4 bases, with 10 bases lying between them. CDR3 amino acids: CASSPTLGNTIYF. CDR3 DNA sequence: TGTGCCAGCAGCCCAACATTGGGAAACACCATATATTTT.

This clonotype appeared many times. V is TRBV5-1 and J is TRBJ1-5; no firm D call. Germline CDR1 SGHRS, CDR2 YFSETQ. The CDR3 runs 13 residues. V was shortened by 5 bases and J by 4 bases, with 10 bases between the two germline ends. The CDR3 DNA follows: TGCGCCAGCAGGGTGGACGGAAATCAGCCCCAGCATTTT. Its protein product is CASRVDGNQPQHF.

The chain combines TRBV24-1 with TRBJ2-7; maybe TRBD1 (6 bases). Trimming pared 7 bases from V and 1 base from J, leaving 13 bases between. The CDR3 consists of 14 residues. Per germline, CDR1 KGHDR and CDR2 SFDVKD. CDR3: CATRRQDISYEQYF. The DNA for the CDR3 is TGTGCCACCAGAAGACAGGACATATCCTACGAGCAGTACTTC.